This TCR beta chain was sequenced during a study of shared clonotypes between healthy human individuals. Several immunoSEQ 96-well plates shared each subset's DNA, each plate a replicate. Using immunoSEQ multiplex PCR, the repertoire was profiled, and TCRdb retains in-frame clones only, with some absent. Among some 2,100,000 clones listed, around 95% were seen once. HIV-negative, healthy adults without recent acute infections or vaccinations were the donors. The CDR3 is made up of 15 amino acids. The V and J ends lost 6 bases and 4 bases, in that order; junction bases with no gene match: 6. CDR1 is SGHRS, CDR2 YFSETQ, per germline.

This receptor was obtained from a man aged 18 to 35 in good health. Sequencing was carried out using naive CD4+ T cells sorted from blood. Subset indicated: CD45RA+ positively selected. The chain uses TRBV5-1 and TRBJ2-1; TRBD2 agrees at 11 bases. CDR3 region: CASTRTSGPYNEQFF. In nucleotides, the CDR3 is TGCGCCAGCACCAGGACTAGCGGGCCTTACAATGAGCAGTTCTTC.